This T cell receptor beta chain is from a study of T cells in Graves' hyperthyroidism and ophthalmopathy. Overall study results and limits: A 13 V-J signature model discriminated ophthalmopathy versus stable hyperthyroidism.

V gave up 5 bases and J gave up 4 bases, with 15 bases separating them. The germline V gene has CDR1 LNHDA and CDR2 SQIVND (reference sequence). The CDR3 runs to 16 residues. Amplification targeted TCR beta CDR3 regions from RNA transcripts. Researchers ran a first-round RT-PCR on the TCR CDR3 using the HTBI primer set. TCRdb called the multiplex PCR reads again in MiXCR, with one record for every CDR3 protein. The data show hundreds of thousands of distinct CDR3 sequences, under 15% seen once. Concerning this clonotype: Its specificity is unknown.

The V and J genes are TRBV19 and TRBJ2-6; D not certain. The specimen was blood. The TCR sequence derives from a woman aged 40-49 years with Graves' ophthalmopathy. The CDR3 protein is CASSPTSGFGANVLTF. In DNA, the CDR3 is TGTGCCAGTAGTCCAACGAGTGGTTTCGGGGCCAACGTCCTGACTTTC.